This TCR beta chain was sequenced in a study of CD8 T cells in ankylosing spondylitis. With 2 bases clipped from V and 5 bases from J, the junction kept 10 bases outside the gene matches. CDR1 and CDR2 from the germline V gene are SGHRS and YFSETQ. The length of the CDR3 is 16 residues. TCRdb re-called the 5' RACE reads through MiXCR, storing one row per CDR3 protein. The sample has just under 350,000 distinct CDR3 sequences; under 15% are singletons. The chain links TRBV5-1 to TRBJ2-3, with 8 bases lining up with TRBD2. The TCR originated in a male donor with ankylosing spondylitis or in good health (not recorded which). Sequenced input: blood, either unsorted or a sorted T cell fraction (not recorded which). The CDR3 reads CASSLLVAGGQDTQYF. The DNA for the CDR3 is TGCGCCAGCAGCTTATTAGTTGCGGGGGGCCAAGATACGCAGTATTTT.